The rows below give T cell receptor beta chains drawn from one sample of a study of OX40 agonist ivuxolimab in advanced cancers. Sequenced by immunoSEQ multiplex PCR; TCRdb stores in-frame clones only, minus some. The sample has tens of thousands of clones, roughly 87% seen once. The input for sequencing was CD4+ or CD8+ T cells sorted from blood, taken in a trial of the OX40 agonist ivuxolimab. Receptor source: an adult with an advanced solid tumor such as melanoma, head and neck, liver or kidney cancer. Each CDR3 is given without its conserved first and last residue.

j_call v_call cdr3_aa
TRBJ2-6 TRBV5-4 ASSPGLTGGANVLT
TRBJ2-6 TRBV5-1 ASSLGSSGANVLT
NA TRBV9 ASSVTSGRKNEQF
TRBJ2-7 TRBV7-9 ASSRTSGMHYEQY
TRBJ2-5 TRBV15 ATSRDGARKETQY
TRBJ2-1 TRBV19 ASSALTSGSVGEQF
TRBJ1-1 TRBV7-3 ASSLRGGENTEAF
TRBJ2-1 TRBV5-1 ASSLPRKGDNVDEQF
TRBJ2-3 TRBV28 ASSRTDTQY
TRBJ1-2 TRBV28 ASSSGDRAYGYT
TRBJ1-2 TRBV19 ASSRSGGPSDYGYT
TRBJ2-3 TRBV7-3 ASSSLGLDGDTQY
TRBJ2-5 TRBV18 ASSPPVRAQETQY
TRBJ1-5 TRBV14 ASSQEGRYSNQPQH
TRBJ2-5 TRBV6-6 ASTGETQY
TRBJ1-2 TRBV28 ASSSPQRRKDYGYT